This T cell receptor (beta chain) was sequenced during a study of beta chain features in type 1 diabetes. Since all of the isolated RNA was reverse transcribed, expressed TCRB transcripts were what got sequenced. The method was immunoSEQ multiplex PCR; TCRdb's version includes in-frame clones alone and lacks a portion of them. The sample carries about 370,000 clones, approximately 15% recorded once. A few counts support this clone. The target antigen is unknown. Germline values: CDR1 SGHTA, CDR2 FQGTGA. CDR3 length: 13 amino acids. With 5 bases clipped from V and 3 bases from J, the junction kept 1 base outside the gene matches. Study results and limitations: Patients' naive, central memory and regulatory TCRB repertoires appeared more alike than those of healthy donors.

The sample comprised naive CD4+ T cells from blood. The genes are TRBV7-3 and TRBJ2-5; 9 bases map to TRBD1. This TCR derives from a woman aged 18-30 years in good health. CDR3 DNA sequence: TGTGCCAGCAGCCGGGACAGGGAAGAGACCCAGTACTTC. Protein: CASSRDREETQYF.